This T cell receptor beta chain derives from a study of T cells in tuberculosis. Study-wide context: IGRA-negative adolescents, IGRA-positive adolescents with latent tuberculosis and adults with active tuberculosis formed this South African cohort. General study findings and limits: GMM-specific TCRs were nearer to active tuberculosis alpha repertoires, suggesting expansion.

Some clones are missing from TCRdb's copy, which holds only in-frame ones; the method was immunoSEQ multiplex PCR. The data contain tens of thousands of clones, about 85% of them singletons. Noted time point: new active TB diagnosis, blood taken before or within 7 days of starting treatment. Confirmation came from sputum smear and/or culture positivity for M. tuberculosis. Concerning this clone: Its antigen is as yet unknown.

The source was PBMCs, collected at tuberculosis diagnosis. The clonotype originates from an adult with tuberculosis.

The DNA for the CDR3 is TGCGCCAGCAGCCAGTTAGGACTAGCGGGAGGAGGCGAGCAGTACTTC. Its protein is CASSQLGLAGGGEQYF. The rearrangement links TRBV4-3 to TRBJ2-7; 14 positions match TRBD2. Trimming at V came to 3 bases and at J to 6 bases, leaving 7 bases not matched to a gene. Germline lookup yields CDR1 LGHNA and CDR2 YSLEER. The CDR3 has 16 amino acids.